The 22 T cell receptor beta chains listed next were all sequenced from one sample in a study of long-term antiretroviral therapy in people with HIV. They ran version v3.0 of the immunoSEQ assay at survey level. Sequencing used immunoSEQ multiplex PCR; TCRdb keeps in-frame clones, though not all of them. The table lists approximately 10,000 clones, around 84% of them singletons, with around 21% in the top ten. The material sequenced was unsorted PBMCs, taken 7.2 years after starting antiretroviral therapy. These receptors were collected from a man aged 45-60 years with HIV.

The chain recombines TRBV27 with TRBJ2-1; D is possibly TRBD1 (6 bases). This CDR3 contains 15 residues. Deletions cut 5 bases from V and 6 bases from J, with 17 bases between. CDR1 is MNHEY, CDR2 SMNVEV, per germline (reference sequence). The CDR3: CASSPVAGAFNEQFF. CDR3 coding DNA: TGTGCCAGCAGTCCAGTGGCAGGGGCCTTCAATGAGCAGTTCTTC.

The chain links TRBV7-2 to TRBJ2-3; 11 positions agree with TRBD2. Germline CDR1 and CDR2: SGHTA and FQGNSA. The CDR3 has 13 amino acids. The J segment lost 10 bases and the V segment lost 5 bases, leaving 5 bases of the junction unmatched. CDR3 loop: CASSPTTSGAQYF. Written as DNA, the CDR3 is TGTGCCAGCAGCCCAACGACTAGCGGGGCGCAGTATTTT.

This clone was seen once. The rearrangement joins TRBV11-3 to TRBJ1-1; TRBD1 is a possible D gene (6 bases). Germline V gene lookup returns CDR1 SGHNT and CDR2 YENEEA. V lost 3 bases to trimming and J lost 0 bases, with 20 bases between them. There are 18 residues in the CDR3. The CDR3 DNA sequence: TGTGCCAGCAGCTTTCAGGGGTTGGCGTGGGTCATGAACACTGAAGCTTTCTTT. It encodes CASSFQGLAWVMNTEAFF.

This rearrangement joins TRBV11-1 to TRBJ1-1; the D gene is possibly TRBD1 (6 bases). There are 13 residues in the CDR3. The germline V gene encodes CDR1 SGHAT and CDR2 FQDESV (reference sequence). Trimming took 1 base from V and 10 from J, leaving 13 bases between them. This CDR3 is CASSLVWTERAFF. As DNA, the CDR3 is TGTGCCAGCAGCTTAGTATGGACAGAGAGAGCTTTCTTT.

This chain joins TRBV19 and TRBJ2-7; TRBD1 is a possible D gene (5 bases). V dropped 4 bases and J dropped 3 bases, with 19 bases sitting between them. Per the germline V gene, CDR1 is LNHDA and CDR2 is SQIVND (reference sequence). This CDR3 has 16 amino acids. CDR3 amino acids: CASSTQSDPGIYEQYF. The CDR3 region has the DNA TGTGCCAGTAGTACGCAATCTGACCCAGGGATCTACGAGCAGTACTTC.

This clone was seen a single time. CDR3 DNA: TGTGCCAGCAGCTTGTACTGGGGGGACTACGAGCAGTACTTC. Its translation is CASSLYWGDYEQYF. The J gene is TRBJ2-7, the V gene TRBV5-5, with a tentative D call TRBD2 (6 bases). The CDR3 loop spans 14 amino acids. Trimming cost V 1 base and J 3 bases, with 11 bases left between them. Germline V gene data show CDR1 as SGHKS and CDR2 as YYEKEE (reference sequence).

This chain joins TRBV7-2 and TRBJ2-1; 7 nucleotides match TRBD2. The V and J ends lost 4 bases and 5 bases, in that order; junction bases with no gene match: 20. Germline CDR1 and CDR2: SGHTA and FQGNSA. The length of the CDR3 is 19 residues. The CDR3 coding sequence is TGTGCCAGCAGCTCAACCCCGGCGCAGGGAGGGAGATATGACAATGAGCAGTTCTTC. Encoded protein: CASSSTPAQGGRYDNEQFF. The variable domain in full, completed from reference TRBV7-2 and TRBJ2-1, reads GAGVSQSPSNKVTEKGKDVELRCDPISGHTALYWYRQSLGQGLEFLIYFQGNSAPDKSGLPSDRFSAERTGGSVSTLTIQRTQQEDSAVYLCASSSTPAQGGRYDNEQFFGPGTRLTVL.

This clone was recorded only once. The gene calls are TRBV5-4 and TRBJ2-1; D not resolved. V was clipped by 2 bases and J by 7 bases, with 10 bases between them. CDR3 length: 13 amino acids. The germline V gene has CDR1 SGHNT and CDR2 YYREEE (reference sequence). CDR3 coding DNA: TGTGCCAGCAGCTTCTTAGGTGGGAATGAGCAGTTCTTC. Protein product: CASSFLGGNEQFF.

The V and J genes are TRBV5-1 and TRBJ2-5; TRBD2 is a possible D gene (5 bases). Trimming took off 4 bases at V and 5 bases at J, with 12 bases between the two ends. Per the germline V gene, CDR1 is SGHRS and CDR2 is YFSETQ. The CDR3 extends over 13 amino acids. CDR3 residues: CASSPGWEETQYF. The CDR3, as DNA: TGCGCCAGCAGCCCAGGATGGGAGGAGACCCAGTACTTC.

A few counts support this clone. The rearrangement uses TRBV6-5 and TRBJ2-1; D perhaps matches TRBD2 (6 bases). Trimming pared 2 bases from V and 5 bases from J, leaving 10 bases between. Germline CDR1 MNHEY, CDR2 SVGAGI. This CDR3 is 14 amino acids long. This CDR3 reads CASSYMAGNNEQFF. The DNA of the CDR3 is TGTGCCAGCAGTTACATGGCGGGGAACAATGAGCAGTTCTTC.

About this clone itself: At one of its ends the junction is not consistent with the germline gene, which may arise from a read error. The rearrangement uses TRBV10-1 and TRBJ1-2; no firm D call. CDR3 length equals 11 residues. CDR1 is WNHNN, CDR2 SYGVQD, per germline (reference sequence). The CDR3 spells CAIEGNGGYTF. The CDR3 nucleotides are TGTGCCATCGAGGGTAACGGAGGCTACACCTTC.

The chain couples TRBV2 to TRBJ1-4, with D unclear. The CDR3 has 14 residues. CDR1 SNHLY and CDR2 FYNNEI come from the germline V gene. The V and J ends lost 2 bases and 4 bases respectively, with 8 bases between them. CDR3 sequence: CASSEPEDNEKLFF. DNA of the CDR3: TGTGCCAGCAGTGAACCAGAAGATAATGAAAAACTGTTTTTT.

The chain recombines TRBV16 with TRBJ2-7, with D perhaps matching TRBD1 (6 bases). This CDR3 contains 14 residues. Trimming pared 3 bases from V and 4 bases from J, leaving 13 bases between. Per germline, CDR1 KGHSY and CDR2 FQNENV. In nucleotides, the CDR3 is TGTGCCAGCAGCCATTCCGGGACAACTTACGAGCAGTACTTC. Translating it yields CASSHSGTTYEQYF.

This clone is a singleton in its sample. This chain connects TRBV5-4 to TRBJ2-7; maybe TRBD2 (6 bases). Germline CDR1 and CDR2: SGHNT and YYREEE (reference sequence). V dropped 4 bases and J dropped 1 base, with 15 bases sitting between them. The CDR3 spans 15 residues. The CDR3 DNA follows: TGTGCCAGCAGCCCGGGACTTGGGACGTCCTACGAGCAGTACTTC. This translates into CASSPGLGTSYEQYF.

V usage is TRBV9 and J usage is TRBJ2-7; the D gene is possibly TRBD1 (6 bases). Germline-derived CDR1 and CDR2 are SGDLS and YYNGEE. CDR3 length equals 18 residues. V was clipped by 4 bases and J by 2 bases, with 25 bases between them. The CDR3 region has the DNA TGTGCCAGCAGCACCAGCATTCTAGGTCAGGGGACCCCCTACGAGCAGTACTTC. Translated: CASSTSILGQGTPYEQYF.

This clone is a singleton in its sample. CDR3 protein: CASSMTPNYGYTF. As DNA, the CDR3 is TGTGCCAGTAGTATGACTCCTAACTATGGCTACACCTTC. The V and J genes are TRBV19 and TRBJ1-2, with D unclear. CDR3 length equals 13 residues. CDR1 and CDR2 from the germline V gene are LNHDA and SQIVND (reference sequence). V lost 3 bases to trimming and J lost 0 bases, with 5 bases between them.

V gene TRBV5-6 combines with J gene TRBJ2-7, with D unclear. The CDR3 spans 14 residues. Germline-derived CDR1 and CDR2 are SGHDT and YYEEEE. V was shortened by 1 base and J by 0 bases, with 8 bases between the two germline ends. CDR3 sequence reads: CASSLNHGSYEQYF. The CDR3 bases are TGTGCCAGCAGCTTGAATCACGGCTCCTACGAGCAGTACTTC.

The chain is built from TRBV30 and TRBJ2-7; no clear D. Per the germline V gene, CDR1 is GTSNPN and CDR2 is SVGIG (reference sequence). The V end lost 0 bases, the J end lost 3 bases, and 6 bases lay between the germline ends. The CDR3 covers 12 residues. For the CDR3, the DNA is TGTGCCTGGAGTGTCTCAGACTACGAGCAGTACTTC. Translation gives CAWSVSDYEQYF.

CDR3 sequence reads: CAISEVIGQGYGYTF. The CDR3 coding sequence is TGTGCCATCAGTGAGGTGATTGGACAGGGGTATGGCTACACCTTC. This chain uses TRBV10-3 with TRBJ1-2; 9 bases match TRBD1. This CDR3 is 15 amino acids long. Germline V gives CDR1 ENHRY, CDR2 SYGVKD. After removal of 2 bases from V and 5 bases from J, the junction contained 6 bases not matched to a gene.

This chain joins TRBV2 and TRBJ1-1; D call uncertain. CDR1 and CDR2 (germline): SNHLY, FYNNEI. V lost 2 bases, J lost 0 bases, and 7 bases lay in between. This CDR3 region has 14 residues. The CDR3 DNA is TGTGCCAGCAGTGAAAGACCGATGAACACTGAAGCTTTCTTT. Its translation: CASSERPMNTEAFF.

This clone was seen just once. J is TRBJ2-7 and V is TRBV27, with TRBD2 matching over 10 bases. Germline V gives CDR1 MNHEY, CDR2 SMNVEV (reference sequence). After removal of 5 bases from V and 3 bases from J, the junction contained 4 bases not matched to a gene. This CDR3 spans 14 amino acids. The CDR3 loop reads CASSKRGGLYEQYF. DNA of the CDR3: TGTGCCAGCAGTAAGCGGGGGGGCCTCTACGAGCAGTACTTC.

This clone was counted a few times. The chain employs TRBV12-2 and TRBJ2-3; the table's D call, TRBD2, was not checked against the DNA. TRBV12-2 is classified as a pseudogene. There are 16 residues in the CDR3. The CDR3 DNA reads TGTGCAAGTCGCCCCTTAGCGGGGTCCGGGCCAGATACGCAGTATTTT. Translation: CASRPLAGSGPDTQYF.